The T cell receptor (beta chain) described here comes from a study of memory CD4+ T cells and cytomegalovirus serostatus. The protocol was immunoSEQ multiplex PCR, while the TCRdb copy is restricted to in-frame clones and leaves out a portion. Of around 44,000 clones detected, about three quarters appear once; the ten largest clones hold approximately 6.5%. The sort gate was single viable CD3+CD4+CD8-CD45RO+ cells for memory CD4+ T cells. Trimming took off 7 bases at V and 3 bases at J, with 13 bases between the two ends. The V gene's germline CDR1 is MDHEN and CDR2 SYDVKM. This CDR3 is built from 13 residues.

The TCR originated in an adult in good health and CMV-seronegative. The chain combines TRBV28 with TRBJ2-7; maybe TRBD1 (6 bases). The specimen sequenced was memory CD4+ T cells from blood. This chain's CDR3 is CASTSGQNYEQYF. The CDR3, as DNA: TGTGCCAGCACCTCCGGACAGAACTACGAGCAGTACTTC.